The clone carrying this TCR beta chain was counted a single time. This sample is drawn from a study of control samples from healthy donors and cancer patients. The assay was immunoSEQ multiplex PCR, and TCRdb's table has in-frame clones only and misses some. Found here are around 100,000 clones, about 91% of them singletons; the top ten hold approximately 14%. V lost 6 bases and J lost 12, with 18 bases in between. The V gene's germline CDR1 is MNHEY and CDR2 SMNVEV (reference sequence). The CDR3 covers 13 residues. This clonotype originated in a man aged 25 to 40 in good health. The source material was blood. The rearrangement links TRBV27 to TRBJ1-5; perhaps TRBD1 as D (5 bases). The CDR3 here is CASSSDGGEFQHF. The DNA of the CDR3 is TGTGCCAGCAGCTCCGATGGGGGTGAGTTCCAGCATTTT.